Listed below are T cell receptor beta chains from one sample, sequenced in a study of T cell repertoires in cytomegalovirus infection. TCRdb re-derived calls from the reads in MiXCR, one entry per CDR3 protein. This table holds about 920,000 distinct CDR3 sequences, roughly 30% found once. Their target antigens are unknown. The sample was cultured CD8+ T cells from PBMCs, taken from culture after CMV antigen stimulation. These TCRs come from a human donor in good health (CMV status not recorded). Some clones in this sample may be carry-over from other donors' samples. CDR3s include the opening cysteine and the closing phenylalanine or tryptophan. A D gene is named only where the DNA matches it firmly. Size tells how often a clone was seen (once, few, many) or the class of an expanded clone, and some rows leave it out.

D gene: -
V gene: TRBV28
clone size: few
CDR3 length: 15
J gene: TRBJ1-1
CDR3 protein: CASSLRGEPAIEAFF
CDR3 DNA: TGTGCCAGCAGTTTACGGGGGGAACCGGCTATTGAAGCTTTCTTT

D gene: -
V gene: TRBV5-4
clone size: few
CDR3 length: 15
J gene: TRBJ1-5
CDR3 protein: CASSPSFGTDQPQHF
CDR3 DNA: TGTGCCAGCAGCCCATCCTTCGGAACAGATCAGCCCCAGCATTTT

D gene: -
V gene: TRBV6-1
clone size: many
CDR3 length: 15
J gene: TRBJ2-1
CDR3 protein: CASRLAPSSYNEQFF
CDR3 DNA: TGTGCCAGCAGGCTAGCCCCGAGCTCCTACAATGAGCAGTTCTTC

D gene: -
V gene: TRBV6-5
clone size: -
CDR3 length: 13
J gene: TRBJ2-1
CDR3 protein: CASSYQGWNEQFF
CDR3 DNA: TGTGCCAGCAGCTATCAGGGGTGGAATGAGCAGTTCTTC

D gene: TRBD2
V gene: TRBV2
clone size: -
CDR3 length: 15
J gene: TRBJ2-3
CDR3 protein: CASSATSGGTDTQYF
CDR3 DNA: TGTGCCAGCAGTGCAACTAGCGGGGGCACAGATACGCAGTATTTT

D gene: -
V gene: TRBV7-9
clone size: many
CDR3 length: 17
J gene: TRBJ1-5
CDR3 protein: CASSPGGVGATGQPQHF
CDR3 DNA: TGTGCCAGCAGCCCCGGTGGAGTCGGGGCAACAGGGCAGCCCCAGCATTTT

D gene: -
V gene: TRBV12-3/TRBV12-4
clone size: -
CDR3 length: 12
J gene: TRBJ2-1
CDR3 protein: CASSLQRNEQFF
CDR3 DNA: TGTGCCAGCAGTTTACAGCGTAATGAGCAGTTCTTC

D gene: -
V gene: TRBV7-8
clone size: -
CDR3 length: 12
J gene: TRBJ2-1
CDR3 protein: CASSRDLGEQFF
CDR3 DNA: TGTGCCAGCAGCCGTGATCTAGGTGAGCAGTTCTTC

D gene: -
V gene: TRBV7-6
clone size: -
CDR3 length: 14
J gene: TRBJ1-1
CDR3 protein: CASSLDTTYTEAFF
CDR3 DNA: TGTGCCAGCAGCCTGGACACTACTTACACTGAAGCTTTCTTT

D gene: -
V gene: TRBV7-8
clone size: many
CDR3 length: 14
J gene: TRBJ2-7
CDR3 protein: CASSLLRSRDEQYF
CDR3 DNA: TGTGCCAGCAGCTTACTTCGGTCTCGCGACGAGCAGTACTTC

D gene: -
V gene: TRBV27
clone size: few
CDR3 length: 17
J gene: TRBJ2-7
CDR3 protein: CASSAHLRGIGVYEQYF
CDR3 DNA: TGTGCCAGCAGTGCACATCTACGAGGGATCGGAGTTTACGAGCAGTACTTC

D gene: TRBD1
V gene: TRBV2
clone size: few
CDR3 length: 14
J gene: TRBJ2-3
CDR3 protein: CATRDRGSLDTQYF
CDR3 DNA: TGTGCCACCCGGGACAGGGGGAGTTTAGATACGCAGTATTTT

D gene: TRBD2
V gene: TRBV20-1
clone size: -
CDR3 length: 14
J gene: TRBJ2-1
CDR3 protein: CSAKTSGPFDEQFF
CDR3 DNA: TGCAGTGCGAAGACTAGCGGGCCCTTTGATGAGCAGTTCTTC

D gene: TRBD1
V gene: TRBV7-9
clone size: -
CDR3 length: 13
J gene: TRBJ2-1
CDR3 protein: CASTYTGADEQFF
CDR3 DNA: TGTGCCAGCACCTATACAGGGGCGGATGAGCAGTTCTTC

D gene: -
V gene: TRBV5-6
clone size: -
CDR3 length: 14
J gene: TRBJ1-2
CDR3 protein: CASNQGQMDYGYTF
CDR3 DNA: TGTGCCAGCAACCAGGGGCAGATGGACTATGGCTACACCTTC

D gene: -
V gene: TRBV27
clone size: few
CDR3 length: 13
J gene: TRBJ2-1
CDR3 protein: CASSLRPDNEQFF
CDR3 DNA: TGTGCCAGCAGTTTGCGACCAGACAATGAGCAGTTCTTC

D gene: -
V gene: TRBV20-1
clone size: -
CDR3 length: 15
J gene: TRBJ1-5
CDR3 protein: CSARSRDYSNQPQHF
CDR3 DNA: TGCAGTGCTAGATCCAGAGATTATAGCAATCAGCCCCAGCATTTT

D gene: -
V gene: TRBV6-1
clone size: -
CDR3 length: 15
J gene: TRBJ1-2
CDR3 protein: CASSEVEGPNYGYTF
CDR3 DNA: TGTGCCAGCAGTGAGGTGGAGGGACCTAACTATGGCTACACCTTC

D gene: -
V gene: TRBV7-2
clone size: -
CDR3 length: 13
J gene: TRBJ1-1
CDR3 protein: CASSLSMNTESFF
CDR3 DNA: TGTGCCAGCAGCTTAAGTATGAACACTGAATCTTTCTTT

D gene: -
V gene: TRBV7-6
clone size: -
CDR3 length: 15
J gene: TRBJ1-5
CDR3 protein: CASSATPLSNQPQHF
CDR3 DNA: TGTGCCAGCAGCGCAACACCCCTCAGCAATCAGCCCCAGCATTTT

D gene: TRBD1
V gene: TRBV28
clone size: few
CDR3 length: 13
J gene: TRBJ1-1
CDR3 protein: CAAQDRGSTEAFF
CDR3 DNA: TGTGCAGCGCAGGACAGGGGGTCAACTGAAGCTTTCTTT

D gene: TRBD1
V gene: TRBV9
clone size: -
CDR3 length: 17
J gene: TRBJ2-5
CDR3 protein: CASSAGDRWGPQETQYF
CDR3 DNA: TGTGCCAGCAGCGCCGGGGACAGATGGGGTCCCCAAGAGACCCAGTACTTC

D gene: -
V gene: TRBV7-9
clone size: -
CDR3 length: 14
J gene: TRBJ1-5
CDR3 protein: CASSFGMDYQPQHF
CDR3 DNA: TGTGCCAGCAGCTTTGGGATGGACTATCAGCCCCAGCATTTT

D gene: TRBD2
V gene: TRBV7-8
clone size: many
CDR3 length: 15
J gene: TRBJ2-1
CDR3 protein: CASAGAGGKDNEQFF
CDR3 DNA: TGTGCCAGCGCTGGAGCGGGGGGGAAGGACAATGAGCAGTTCTTC

D gene: -
V gene: TRBV27
clone size: -
CDR3 length: 13
J gene: TRBJ1-5
CDR3 protein: CASSKQGYQPQHF
CDR3 DNA: TGTGCCAGCAGTAAACAGGGTTATCAGCCCCAGCATTTT

D gene: TRBD2
V gene: TRBV12-3/TRBV12-4
clone size: -
CDR3 length: 14
J gene: TRBJ2-2
CDR3 protein: CASTLRGVGGELFF
CDR3 DNA: TGTGCCAGCACCCTGCGGGGGGTCGGTGGGGAGCTGTTTTTT

D gene: -
V gene: TRBV4-1
clone size: -
CDR3 length: 16
J gene: TRBJ2-5
CDR3 protein: CASSHSAGTREETQYF
CDR3 DNA: TGCGCCAGCAGCCATTCCGCAGGGACAAGGGAAGAGACCCAGTACTTC

D gene: -
V gene: TRBV19
clone size: -
CDR3 length: 13
J gene: TRBJ1-1
CDR3 protein: CASSIGAATEAFF
CDR3 DNA: TGTGCCAGTAGTATCGGGGCGGCCACTGAAGCTTTCTTT

D gene: -
V gene: TRBV7-7
clone size: few
CDR3 length: 16
J gene: TRBJ2-2
CDR3 protein: CASSIIPGGFTGELFF
CDR3 DNA: TGTGCTAGCAGCATTATTCCAGGGGGGTTTACAGGGGAGCTGTTTTTT

D gene: TRBD1
V gene: TRBV20-1
clone size: -
CDR3 length: 14
J gene: TRBJ2-6
CDR3 protein: CSAGQDSGANVLTF
CDR3 DNA: TGCAGTGCTGGACAGGACTCTGGGGCCAACGTCCTGACTTTC

D gene: -
V gene: TRBV7-9
clone size: -
CDR3 length: 13
J gene: TRBJ2-3
CDR3 protein: CASSPPPPDTQYF
CDR3 DNA: TGTGCCAGCAGCCCCCCGCCTCCAGATACGCAGTATTTT

D gene: -
V gene: TRBV25-1
clone size: -
CDR3 length: 17
J gene: TRBJ2-3
CDR3 protein: CASSEEGRSASTDTQYF
CDR3 DNA: TGTGCCAGCAGTGAAGAGGGGCGGTCAGCTAGCACAGATACGCAGTATTTT

D gene: -
V gene: TRBV7-9
clone size: -
CDR3 length: 16
J gene: TRBJ2-4
CDR3 protein: CASSSVSGGTQNIQYF
CDR3 DNA: TGTGCCAGCAGCTCCGTATCTGGGGGGACTCAAAACATTCAGTACTTC

D gene: TRBD1
V gene: TRBV28
clone size: -
CDR3 length: 17
J gene: TRBJ1-5
CDR3 protein: CASSSSGQGDSNQPQHF
CDR3 DNA: TGTGCCAGCAGTTCAAGTGGGCAGGGGGATAGCAATCAGCCCCAGCATTTT

D gene: TRBD2
V gene: TRBV27
clone size: few
CDR3 length: 16
J gene: TRBJ2-1
CDR3 protein: CASSFGLAGGHNEQFF
CDR3 DNA: TGTGCCAGCAGTTTCGGGCTAGCGGGGGGACACAATGAGCAGTTCTTC

D gene: -
V gene: TRBV4-1
clone size: few
CDR3 length: 14
J gene: TRBJ2-2
CDR3 protein: CASSQKGLAGELFF
CDR3 DNA: TGCGCCAGCAGCCAAAAAGGGTTAGCCGGGGAGCTGTTTTTT

D gene: TRBD2
V gene: TRBV2
clone size: few
CDR3 length: 13
J gene: TRBJ2-1
CDR3 protein: CAAPGLATDEQFF
CDR3 DNA: TGTGCCGCCCCGGGACTAGCCACAGATGAGCAGTTCTTC

D gene: -
V gene: TRBV28
clone size: -
CDR3 length: 15
J gene: TRBJ1-2
CDR3 protein: CASSSAGDSNYGYTF
CDR3 DNA: TGTGCCAGCAGTTCGGCAGGGGATTCGAACTATGGCTACACCTTC

D gene: -
V gene: TRBV27
clone size: -
CDR3 length: 11
J gene: TRBJ2-7
CDR3 protein: CASSSAHEQYF
CDR3 DNA: TGTGCCAGCAGTTCGGCCCACGAGCAGTACTTC

D gene: TRBD2
V gene: TRBV7-6
clone size: many
CDR3 length: 15
J gene: TRBJ2-1
CDR3 protein: CASSPSSGLYNEQFF
CDR3 DNA: TGTGCCAGCAGCCCCTCTAGCGGGCTCTACAATGAGCAGTTCTTC

D gene: TRBD2
V gene: TRBV4-1
clone size: few
CDR3 length: 15
J gene: TRBJ2-3
CDR3 protein: CASSPWGREGDTQYF
CDR3 DNA: TGCGCCAGCAGCCCTTGGGGCCGGGAGGGGGATACGCAGTATTTT

D gene: TRBD2
V gene: TRBV7-6
clone size: many
CDR3 length: 16
J gene: TRBJ2-4
CDR3 protein: CASSPSGGAAKNIQYF
CDR3 DNA: TGTGCCAGCAGCCCTAGCGGGGGGGCGGCCAAAAACATTCAGTACTTC

D gene: -
V gene: TRBV7-9
clone size: -
CDR3 length: 15
J gene: TRBJ1-1
CDR3 protein: CASSLVSRVNTEAFF
CDR3 DNA: TGTGCCAGCAGCTTAGTTTCCAGAGTGAACACTGAAGCTTTCTTT

D gene: -
V gene: TRBV7-8
clone size: few
CDR3 length: 15
J gene: TRBJ1-4
CDR3 protein: CASSLYPDRREKLFF
CDR3 DNA: TGTGCCAGCAGCCTGTACCCCGACAGGCGGGAAAAACTGTTTTTT

D gene: -
V gene: TRBV7-9
clone size: -
CDR3 length: 12
J gene: TRBJ2-1
CDR3 protein: CASSFPRAEQFF
CDR3 DNA: TGTGCCAGCAGCTTCCCACGGGCAGAGCAGTTCTTC